This T cell receptor beta chain was recorded in a study of OX40 agonist ivuxolimab in advanced cancers. About the research overall: Previous treatment with anti-PD-1, anti-PD-L1 or anti-CTLA-4 therapy was allowed; 35% to 50% had received some.

Using immunoSEQ multiplex PCR, the repertoire was profiled, and TCRdb retains in-frame clones only, with some absent. The sample holds tens of thousands of clones, about 80% seen once. Comments on this clone: Its antigen is unidentified.

Points from the study as a whole: At 0.1 to 3.0 mg/kg, clonal expansion of CD4+ and CD8+ blood T cells had occurred by week 6.

The CDR3 loop spans 15 amino acids. After removal of 2 bases from V and 3 bases from J, the junction contained 6 bases not matched to a gene. CDR1 and CDR2 (germline): LGHNA, YSLEER. Specimen: CD4+ or CD8+ T cells sorted from blood, collected in a trial of the OX40 agonist ivuxolimab. The sequence was obtained from an adult with an advanced solid tumor such as melanoma, head and neck, liver or kidney cancer. The chain employs TRBV4-3 and TRBJ1-2; TRBD1 matches at 7 bases. CDR3 nucleotide sequence: TGCGCCAGCAGCCAACCGGGACAGAGCTACTATGGCTACACCTTC. Translating it yields CASSQPGQSYYGYTF.